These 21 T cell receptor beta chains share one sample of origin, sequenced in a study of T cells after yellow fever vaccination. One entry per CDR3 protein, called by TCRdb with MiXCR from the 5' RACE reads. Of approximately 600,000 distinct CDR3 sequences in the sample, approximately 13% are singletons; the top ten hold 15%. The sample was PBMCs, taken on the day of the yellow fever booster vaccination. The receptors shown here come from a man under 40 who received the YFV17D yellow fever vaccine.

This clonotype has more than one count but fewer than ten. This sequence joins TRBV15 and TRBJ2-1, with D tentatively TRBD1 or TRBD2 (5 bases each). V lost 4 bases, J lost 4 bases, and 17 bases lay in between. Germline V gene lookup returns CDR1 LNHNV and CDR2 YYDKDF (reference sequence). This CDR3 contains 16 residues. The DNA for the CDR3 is TGTGCCACCAGCAACGGGGCATCTTTGGGATACAATGAGCAGTTCTTC. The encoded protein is CATSNGASLGYNEQFF. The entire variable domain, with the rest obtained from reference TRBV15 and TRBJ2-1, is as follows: DAMVIQNPRYQVTQFGKPVTLSCSQTLNHNVMYWYQQKSSQAPKLLFHYYDKDFNNEADTPDNFQSRRPNTSFCFLDIRSPGLGDTAMYLCATSNGASLGYNEQFFGPGTRLTVL.

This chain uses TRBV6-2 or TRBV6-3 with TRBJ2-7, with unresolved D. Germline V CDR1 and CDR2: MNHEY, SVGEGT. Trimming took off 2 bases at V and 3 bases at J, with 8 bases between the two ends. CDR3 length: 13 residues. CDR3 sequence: CASSYRTYYEQYF. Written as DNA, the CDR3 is TGTGCCAGCAGTTACAGAACTTACTACGAGCAGTACTTC.

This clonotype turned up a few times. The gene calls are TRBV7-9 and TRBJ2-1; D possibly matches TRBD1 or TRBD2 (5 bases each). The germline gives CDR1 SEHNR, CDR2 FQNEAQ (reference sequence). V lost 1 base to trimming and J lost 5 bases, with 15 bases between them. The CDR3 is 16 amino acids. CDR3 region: CASSLVAPGPNNEQFF. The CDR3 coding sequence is TGTGCCAGCAGCTTAGTCGCCCCGGGACCAAACAATGAGCAGTTCTTC.

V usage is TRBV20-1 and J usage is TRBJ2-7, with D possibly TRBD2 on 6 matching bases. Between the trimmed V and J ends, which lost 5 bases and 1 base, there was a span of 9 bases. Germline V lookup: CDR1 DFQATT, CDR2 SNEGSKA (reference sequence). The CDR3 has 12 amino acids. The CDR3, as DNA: TGCAGTGCTGCGGGGAGATCCTACGAGCAGTACTTC. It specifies CSAAGRSYEQYF.

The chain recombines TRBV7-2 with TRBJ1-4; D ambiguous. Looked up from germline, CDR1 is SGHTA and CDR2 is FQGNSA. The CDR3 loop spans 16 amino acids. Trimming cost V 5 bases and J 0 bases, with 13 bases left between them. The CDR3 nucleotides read TGTGCCAGCAGCATGATTGTGGGGACAACTAATGAAAAACTGTTTTTT. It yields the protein CASSMIVGTTNEKLFF.

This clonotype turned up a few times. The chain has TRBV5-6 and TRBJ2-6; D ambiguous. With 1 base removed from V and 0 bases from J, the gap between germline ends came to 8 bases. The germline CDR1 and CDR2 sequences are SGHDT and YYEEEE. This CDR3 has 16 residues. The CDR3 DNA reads TGTGCCAGCAGCTTGCGGGCACGCTCTGGGGCCAACGTCCTGACTTTC. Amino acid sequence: CASSLRARSGANVLTF.

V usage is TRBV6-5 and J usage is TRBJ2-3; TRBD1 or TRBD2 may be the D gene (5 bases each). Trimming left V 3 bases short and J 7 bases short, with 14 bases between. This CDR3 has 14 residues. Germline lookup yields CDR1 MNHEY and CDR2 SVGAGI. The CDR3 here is CASSYGATSYTQYF. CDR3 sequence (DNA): TGTGCCAGCAGTTATGGGGCAACTAGTTATACGCAGTATTTT.

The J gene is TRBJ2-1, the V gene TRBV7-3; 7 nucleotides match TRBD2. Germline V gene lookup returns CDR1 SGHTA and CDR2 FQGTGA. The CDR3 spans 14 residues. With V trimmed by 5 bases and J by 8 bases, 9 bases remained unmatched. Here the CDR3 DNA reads TGTGCCAGCAGCCGTCGCGGGAGTGGGCATGAGCAGTTCTTC. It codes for CASSRRGSGHEQFF.

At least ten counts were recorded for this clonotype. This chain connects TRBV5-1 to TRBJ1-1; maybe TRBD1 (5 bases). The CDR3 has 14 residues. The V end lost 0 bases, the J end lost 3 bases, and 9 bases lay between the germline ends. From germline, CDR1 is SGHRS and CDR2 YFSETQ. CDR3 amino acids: CASSLAGTDTEAFF. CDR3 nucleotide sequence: TGCGCCAGCAGCTTGGCTGGGACCGACACTGAAGCTTTCTTT.

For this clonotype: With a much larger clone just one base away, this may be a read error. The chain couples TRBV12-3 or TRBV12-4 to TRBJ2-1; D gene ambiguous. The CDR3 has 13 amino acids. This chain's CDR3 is CASSFFLGNEQLF. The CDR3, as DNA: TGTGCCAGCAGTTTTTTCTTGGGCAATGAGCAGTTATTC.

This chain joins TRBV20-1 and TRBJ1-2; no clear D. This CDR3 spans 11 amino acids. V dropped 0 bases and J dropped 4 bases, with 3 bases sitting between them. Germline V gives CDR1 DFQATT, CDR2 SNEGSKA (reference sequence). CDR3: CSARDPYGYTF. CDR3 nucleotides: TGCAGTGCTAGAGACCCCTATGGCTACACCTTC.

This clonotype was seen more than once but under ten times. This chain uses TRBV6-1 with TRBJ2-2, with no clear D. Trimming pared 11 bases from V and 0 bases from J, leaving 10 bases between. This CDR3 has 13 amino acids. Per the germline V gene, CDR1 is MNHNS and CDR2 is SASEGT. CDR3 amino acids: CAGRATNTGELFF. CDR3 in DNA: TGTGCCGGCCGGGCCACGAACACCGGGGAGCTGTTTTTT.

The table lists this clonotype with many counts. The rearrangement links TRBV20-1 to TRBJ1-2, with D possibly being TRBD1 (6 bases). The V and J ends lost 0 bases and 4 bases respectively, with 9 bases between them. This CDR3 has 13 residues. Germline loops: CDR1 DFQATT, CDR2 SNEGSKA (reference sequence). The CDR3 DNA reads TGCAGTGCTAGAGAAGGGGGGGGCTATGGCTACACCTTC. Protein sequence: CSAREGGGYGYTF.

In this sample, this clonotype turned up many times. Written as DNA, the CDR3 is TGCAGTGCTAGGCGGGGACTCGGGCAGCCCCAGCATTTT. Amino acid sequence: CSARRGLGQPQHF. The chain uses TRBV20-1 and TRBJ1-5; a weak D match, TRBD1 (5 bases). The V end lost 3 bases, the J end lost 7 bases, and 13 bases lay between the germline ends. The germline V gene encodes CDR1 DFQATT and CDR2 SNEGSKA (reference sequence). The CDR3 has 13 amino acids.

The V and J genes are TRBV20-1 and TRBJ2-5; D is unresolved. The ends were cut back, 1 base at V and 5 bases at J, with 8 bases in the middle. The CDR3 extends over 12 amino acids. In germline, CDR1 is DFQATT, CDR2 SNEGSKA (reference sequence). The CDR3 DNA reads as TGCAGTGCTAGAGTTCGTCGTGAGACCCAGTACTTC. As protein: CSARVRRETQYF.

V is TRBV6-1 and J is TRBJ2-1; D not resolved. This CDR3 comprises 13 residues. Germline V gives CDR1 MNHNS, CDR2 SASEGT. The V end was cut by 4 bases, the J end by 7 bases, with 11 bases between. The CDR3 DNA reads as TGTGCCAGCAGTGGTGATCGACATAATGAGCAGTTCTTC. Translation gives CASSGDRHNEQFF.

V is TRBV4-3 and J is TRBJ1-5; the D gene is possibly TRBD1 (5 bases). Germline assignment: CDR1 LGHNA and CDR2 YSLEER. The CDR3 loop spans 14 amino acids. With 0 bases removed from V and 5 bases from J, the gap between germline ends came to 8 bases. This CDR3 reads CASSQDGRDQPQHF. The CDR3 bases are TGCGCCAGCAGCCAAGATGGCAGGGATCAGCCCCAGCATTTT.

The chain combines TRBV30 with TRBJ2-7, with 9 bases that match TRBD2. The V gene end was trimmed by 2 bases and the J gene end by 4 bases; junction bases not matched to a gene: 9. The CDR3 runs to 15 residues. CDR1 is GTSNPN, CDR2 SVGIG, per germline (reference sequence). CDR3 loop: CAWSPGSAGGYEQYF. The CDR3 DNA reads TGTGCCTGGAGTCCTGGCTCCGCGGGGGGGTACGAGCAGTACTTC.

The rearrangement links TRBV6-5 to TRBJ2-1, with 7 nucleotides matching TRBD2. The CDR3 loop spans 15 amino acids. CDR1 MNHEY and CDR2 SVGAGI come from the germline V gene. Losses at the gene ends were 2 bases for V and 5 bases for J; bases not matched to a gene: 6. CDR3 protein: CASSYGGGRNNEQFF. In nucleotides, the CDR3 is TGTGCCAGCAGTTACGGGGGGGGGAGGAACAATGAGCAGTTCTTC.

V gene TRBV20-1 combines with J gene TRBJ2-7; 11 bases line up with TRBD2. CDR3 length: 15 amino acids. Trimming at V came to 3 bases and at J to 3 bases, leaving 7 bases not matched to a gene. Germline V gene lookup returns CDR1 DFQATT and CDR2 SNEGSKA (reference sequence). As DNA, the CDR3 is TGCAGTGCTAGTCCGGGACTAGCGGCGCACTACGAGCAGTACTTC. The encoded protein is CSASPGLAAHYEQYF.

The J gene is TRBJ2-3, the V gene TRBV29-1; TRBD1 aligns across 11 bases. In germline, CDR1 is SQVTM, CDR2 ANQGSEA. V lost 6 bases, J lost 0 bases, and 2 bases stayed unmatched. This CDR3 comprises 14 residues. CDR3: CSVGQGASTDTQYF. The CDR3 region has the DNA TGCAGCGTCGGACAGGGGGCAAGCACAGATACGCAGTATTTT.